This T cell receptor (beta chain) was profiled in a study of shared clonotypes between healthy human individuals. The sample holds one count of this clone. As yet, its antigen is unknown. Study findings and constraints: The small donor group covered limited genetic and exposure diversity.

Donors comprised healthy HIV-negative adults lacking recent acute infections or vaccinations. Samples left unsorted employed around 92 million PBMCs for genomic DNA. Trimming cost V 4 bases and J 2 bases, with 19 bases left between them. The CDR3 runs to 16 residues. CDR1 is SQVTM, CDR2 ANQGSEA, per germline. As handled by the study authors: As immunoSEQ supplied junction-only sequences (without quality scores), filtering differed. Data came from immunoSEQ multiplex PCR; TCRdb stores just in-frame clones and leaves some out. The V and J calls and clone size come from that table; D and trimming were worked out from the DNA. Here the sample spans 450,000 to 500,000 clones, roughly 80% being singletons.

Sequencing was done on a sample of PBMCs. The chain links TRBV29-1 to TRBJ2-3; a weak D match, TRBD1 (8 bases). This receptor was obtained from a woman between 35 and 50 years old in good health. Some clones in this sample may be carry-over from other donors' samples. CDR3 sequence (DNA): TGCAGCGTTGGGGGAGGGGGACAGGAGGTCACAGATACGCAGTATTTT. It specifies CSVGGGGQEVTDTQYF.